This passage covers 14 T cell receptor beta chains from one sample sequenced in a study of regulatory T cells in long-lasting Graves disease. Construction of the TCR beta libraries employed iRepertoire HTBI primers in conjunction with Arm-PCR of CDR3 regions. TCRdb redid the calling of the multiplex PCR reads with MiXCR, one entry per CDR3 protein. The sample lists 500,000 to 800,000 distinct CDR3 sequences; approximately 31% were seen once. Stated time point: persistent/refractory GD, antithyroid drugs over 5 years with positive TRAb. PBMC-derived RNA was used for the TCR library. Specimen: peripheral blood mononuclear cells (PBMCs), collected when the disease was refractory, from a patient treated with antithyroid drugs. The receptors originated from a female donor with Graves disease.

The chain uses TRBV10-3 and TRBJ1-6; a possible D gene is TRBD1 (5 bases). V lost 9 bases and J lost 7, with 13 bases in between. CDR3 length equals 13 residues. Germline lookup yields CDR1 ENHRY and CDR2 SYGVKD. DNA of the CDR3: TGTGCCATAACCGGGGCCTTAAATTCACCCCTCCACTTT. It encodes CAITGALNSPLHF.

The rearrangement links TRBV12-5 to TRBJ2-6; tentatively, D is TRBD2 (5 bases). This CDR3 has 16 amino acids. V shed 0 bases and J shed 0 bases, with 6 bases lying between them. Germline-derived CDR1 and CDR2 are LGHNT and FRNRAP. CDR3 sequence (DNA): TGTGCTAGTGGTTTGGTACGGGGCTCTGGGGCCAACGTCCTGACTTTC. As protein: CASGLVRGSGANVLTF.

This clonotype was seen only a few times. This chain joins TRBV12-3 or TRBV12-4 and TRBJ2-2; no reliable D call. V lost 5 bases, J lost 4 bases, and 5 bases lay in between. The CDR3 is 12 residues long. The CDR3 is CASSSPTGELFF. The CDR3 region has the DNA TGTGCCAGCAGTAGCCCCACCGGGGAGCTGTTTTTT.

This clonotype was detected a few times. In nucleotides, the CDR3 is TGTGCCAGCAGCGTAGAGGCAGACTTGAACACTGAAGCTTTCTTT. This codes for CASSVEADLNTEAFF. V is TRBV9 and J is TRBJ1-1; D call uncertain. Germline CDR1 SGDLS, CDR2 YYNGEE. This CDR3 spans 15 amino acids. Trimming took off 0 bases at V and 0 bases at J, with 9 bases between the two ends.

This clonotype has just a few counts. The chain has TRBV11-1 and TRBJ1-1, with 7 bases matching TRBD1. V lost 2 bases, J lost 4 bases, and 10 bases stayed unmatched. Germline values: CDR1 SGHAT, CDR2 FQDESV (reference sequence). This CDR3 region has 16 residues. This chain's CDR3 is CASSLIRRQGGTEAFF. The CDR3 coding sequence is TGTGCCAGCAGCTTAATTAGACGACAGGGAGGCACTGAAGCTTTCTTT.

V and J are TRBV11-2 and TRBJ1-2; D gene ambiguous. Germline lookup yields CDR1 SGHAT and CDR2 FQNNGV. The CDR3 spans 13 residues. Trimming took off 3 bases at V and 8 bases at J, with 13 bases between the two ends. The CDR3 region is CASSLWEGEGYTF. DNA for the CDR3: TGTGCCAGCAGCTTGTGGGAGGGTGAAGGCTACACCTTC.

This chain connects TRBV19 to TRBJ1-5, with 7 positions matching TRBD1. Germline CDR1 and CDR2: LNHDA and SQIVND (reference sequence). This CDR3 is built from 15 residues. J gave up 1 base and V 7 bases, and 7 bases lay outside the gene matches. Here the CDR3 DNA reads TGTGCCAGTAACGGGAGACAGGGCAGCAATCAGCCCCAGCATTTT. Residues: CASNGRQGSNQPQHF.

The rearrangement links TRBV12-3 or TRBV12-4 to TRBJ1-1; tentative D call: TRBD1 (6 bases). Between the trimmed V and J ends, which lost 6 bases and 1 base, there was a span of 12 bases. This CDR3 is built from 14 residues. CDR3 sequence (DNA): TGTGCCAGCAGACCCCCGACAGGGAACACTGAAGCTTTCTTT. As protein: CASRPPTGNTEAFF.

This clonotype was recorded at least ten times. V and J are TRBV6-2 or TRBV6-3 and TRBJ2-5; D not resolved. This CDR3 is 13 amino acids long. CDR1 is MNHEY and CDR2 is SVGEGT in the germline V gene. V was cut by 2 bases and J by 7 bases, with 11 bases left in between. DNA for the CDR3: TGTGCCAGCAGTTACGTTTCCTCGGGGACCCAGTACTTC. Its protein is CASSYVSSGTQYF.

This clonotype was observed a handful of times. The V gene is TRBV12-3 or TRBV12-4, the J gene TRBJ1-5; a possible D gene is TRBD1 (5 bases). Trimming removed 6 bases from V and 6 bases from J, with 21 bases in between. CDR3 length: 16 residues. CDR3 protein: CASSKDVGGVSQPQHF. The CDR3 region has the DNA TGTGCCAGCAGCAAAGACGTCGGGGGAGTCAGTCAGCCCCAGCATTTT.

The CDR3 bases are TGTGCCTGCACCGTTGGGATCTATGGCTACACCTTC. Protein: CACTVGIYGYTF. The V gene is TRBV30, the J gene TRBJ1-2; no reliable D call. Germline values: CDR1 GTSNPN, CDR2 SVGIG (reference sequence). There are 12 residues in the CDR3. Trimming stripped 6 bases from V and 4 bases from J, with 12 bases between.

This sequence joins TRBV20-1 and TRBJ2-3; 7 positions agree with TRBD2. CDR1 is DFQATT and CDR2 is SNEGSKA in the germline V gene (reference sequence). With V trimmed by 3 bases and J by 0 bases, 9 bases remained unmatched. This CDR3 has 16 residues. The CDR3, as DNA: TGCAGTGCTAGTGTTTCGCGGGGGTCTAGCACAGATACGCAGTATTTT. Encoded protein: CSASVSRGSSTDTQYF.

The CDR3 loop reads CSARYGMRTGELFF. DNA of the CDR3: TGCAGTGCTAGATACGGGATGAGGACCGGGGAGCTGTTTTTT. The chain is built from TRBV20-1 and TRBJ2-2, with TRBD2 as a possible D gene (5 bases). V gave up 2 bases and J gave up 5 bases, with 12 bases separating them. Germline V CDR1 and CDR2: DFQATT, SNEGSKA (reference sequence). CDR3 length: 14 amino acids.

In the case of this clonotype: A much larger clone lies a single base off, so this may be a read error. The chain is built from TRBV5-6 and TRBJ2-7; 7 nucleotides match TRBD1. CDR1 and CDR2 (germline): SGHDT, YYEEEE. The CDR3 consists of 13 residues. J lost 4 bases, V lost 6 bases, and 7 bases had no gene match. The chain's CDR3 is CASNRQGVYEQYF. Here the CDR3 DNA reads TGTGCCAGCAATCGACAGGGTGTGTACGAGCAGTACTTC.